A single sample is the source of the 27 T cell receptor beta chains below, sequenced in a study of T cells in Graves' hyperthyroidism and ophthalmopathy. TCR beta CDR3 regions were amplified from RNA transcripts. First-round RT-PCR with HTBI primers amplified the TCR CDR3 region. Each CDR3 protein is one row after TCRdb ran MiXCR on the multiplex PCR reads. Among some 500,000 distinct CDR3 sequences listed, about an eighth were seen once. The sample taken for sequencing was blood. Receptors originate from a woman younger than 35 with Graves' hyperthyroidism.

The CDR3 spells CASSVGGLFLREKLFF. CDR3 coding DNA: TGTGCCAGCAGCGTAGGAGGGCTTTTTTTGAGGGAAAAACTGTTTTTT. The chain uses TRBV9 and TRBJ1-4, with D hard to call. This CDR3 is built from 16 residues. V was cut by 0 bases and J by 8 bases, with 17 bases left in between. Germline V lookup: CDR1 SGDLS, CDR2 YYNGEE.

This clonotype was counted many times. The chain carries TRBV19 and TRBJ1-3, with a tentative D call TRBD1 (5 bases). The germline V and J ends were trimmed by 5 bases and 0 bases, with 14 bases remaining between them. CDR3 length equals 16 residues. CDR1 is LNHDA and CDR2 is SQIVND in the germline V gene (reference sequence). CDR3 DNA: TGTGCCAGTAGTCACCGGGACTCTGGCTCTGGAAACACCATATATTTT. It translates to CASSHRDSGSGNTIYF.

The chain uses TRBV19 and TRBJ1-1; D remains unclear. This CDR3 has 15 residues. Germline loops: CDR1 LNHDA, CDR2 SQIVND (reference sequence). Trimming left V 7 bases short and J 5 bases short, with 20 bases between. This chain's CDR3 is CASTPLGPVGTEAFF. As DNA, the CDR3 is TGTGCCAGTACCCCTTTGGGTCCAGTTGGGACTGAAGCTTTCTTT.

The CDR3 spells CASSVGARSSYNEQFF. The DNA of the CDR3 is TGTGCCAGCAGCGTAGGAGCCAGGAGCTCCTACAATGAGCAGTTCTTC. This sequence joins TRBV9 and TRBJ2-1, with D unclear. Germline CDR1 is SGDLS and CDR2 is YYNGEE. Trimming removed 0 bases from V and 0 bases from J, with 10 bases in between. The CDR3 is made up of 16 amino acids. The complete variable domain, with remaining parts taken from reference TRBV9 and TRBJ2-1, reads DSGVTQTPKHLITATGQRVTLRCSPRSGDLSVYWYQQSLDQGLQFLIQYYNGEERAKGNILERFSAQQFPDLHSELNLSSLELGDSALYFCASSVGARSSYNEQFFGPGTRLTVL.

The chain is built from TRBV9 and TRBJ2-6; D ambiguous. The CDR3 covers 17 residues. Germline V gives CDR1 SGDLS, CDR2 YYNGEE. V dropped 3 bases and J dropped 0 bases, with 13 bases sitting between them. The CDR3 loop reads CASSGRHESSGANVLTF. CDR3 coding DNA: TGTGCCAGCAGCGGTAGACACGAGAGCTCTGGGGCCAACGTCCTGACTTTC.

This clonotype has at least ten counts. The chain links TRBV13 to TRBJ2-1; 8 bases align to TRBD2. From germline, CDR1 is PRHDT and CDR2 FYEKMQ (reference sequence). The CDR3 is 17 amino acids. The trim removed 5 bases at V and 8 bases at J, leaving 17 bases unmatched. CDR3 loop: CASSTIGGSGMGYEQFF. The CDR3 region has the DNA TGTGCCAGCAGCACCATAGGAGGTAGCGGGATGGGGTATGAGCAGTTCTTC.

This clonotype was counted many times. This chain connects TRBV4-1 to TRBJ1-1, with D hard to call. Germline V gene data show CDR1 as MGHRA and CDR2 as YSYEKL. This CDR3 is built from 15 residues. V lost 0 bases and J 4 bases, leaving 12 bases between the germline ends. The CDR3 sequence: CASSQDGGKGTEAFF. The CDR3 bases are TGCGCCAGCAGCCAAGACGGCGGGAAGGGCACTGAAGCTTTCTTT.

This clonotype was counted ten times or more. The gene calls are TRBV5-1 and TRBJ1-4; weak D call: TRBD1 (5 bases). CDR3 length equals 16 residues. Trimming cost V 4 bases and J 0 bases, with 13 bases left between them. Germline-derived CDR1 and CDR2 are SGHRS and YFSETQ. The CDR3 region is CASSDQGATTNEKLFF. Here the CDR3 DNA reads TGCGCCAGCAGCGATCAGGGCGCTACAACTAATGAAAAACTGTTTTTT.

With respect to this clonotype: It may be a read error: a sequence one base away is much more abundant. J is TRBJ1-4 and V is TRBV5-1; possible D gene TRBD1, 5 bases. The CDR3 covers 14 residues. Trimming took off 3 bases at V and 3 bases at J, with 9 bases between the two ends. Germline lookup yields CDR1 SGHRS and CDR2 YFSETQ. This chain's CDR3 is CASSWGCSNEKLFF. The CDR3 bases are TGCGCCAGCAGCTGGGGCTGCTCTAATGAAAAACTGTTTTTT.

This clonotype was counted many times. This chain links TRBV7-7 with TRBJ2-7; D gene unclear. V was trimmed by 7 bases and J by 5 bases, leaving 9 bases between them. The germline V gene has CDR1 SSHAT and CDR2 FNYEAQ (reference sequence). This CDR3 region has 11 residues. CDR3 nucleotides: TGTGCCAGCAACATTCAGAACGAGCAGTACGTC. Amino acid sequence: CASNIQNEQYV.

This clonotype came up many times. The chain is built from TRBV10-3 and TRBJ1-5; the D is unclear. V was cut by 0 bases and J by 0 bases, with 18 bases left in between. Germline-derived CDR1 and CDR2 are ENHRY and SYGVKD. The CDR3 is 19 amino acids. The CDR3 reads CAISESARLTQYSNQPQHF. CDR3 nucleotide sequence: TGTGCCATCAGTGAGTCGGCCAGGCTCACCCAGTATAGCAATCAGCCCCAGCATTTT.

The table lists this clonotype with many counts. The chain couples TRBV20-1 to TRBJ2-7; possible D gene TRBD1, 7 bases. Germline loops: CDR1 DFQATT, CDR2 SNEGSKA (reference sequence). Trimming cost V 4 bases and J 5 bases, with 15 bases left between them. This CDR3 region has 13 residues. This CDR3 is CSATQSGGHEQYV. The CDR3 DNA is TGCAGTGCTACCCAGTCAGGGGGGCACGAGCAGTACGTC.

The J gene is TRBJ2-5, the V gene TRBV30, with 9 bases aligning to TRBD1. Germline CDR1 is GTSNPN and CDR2 is SVGIG (reference sequence). V trimming: 0 bases; J trimming: 2 bases; junction bases outside the gene matches: 4. This CDR3 is built from 15 residues. CDR3 residues: CAWSVDGQGQETQYF. CDR3 DNA sequence: TGTGCCTGGAGTGTGGATGGACAGGGGCAAGAGACCCAGTACTTC.

The genes are TRBV5-1 and TRBJ1-1, with TRBD1 as a possible D gene (6 bases). The ends were cut back, 4 bases at V and 4 bases at J, with 20 bases in the middle. The CDR3 length is 16 residues. The germline CDR1 and CDR2 sequences are SGHRS and YFSETQ. The CDR3 sequence is CASSAVRGDGTTEAFF. The CDR3, as DNA: TGCGCCAGCAGCGCGGTCAGGGGAGACGGTACCACTGAAGCTTTCTTT.

The chain recombines TRBV19 with TRBJ2-6, with 7 bases lining up with TRBD2. From germline, CDR1 is LNHDA and CDR2 SQIVND (reference sequence). Trimming removed 5 bases from V and 1 base from J; junction bases left unmatched: 11. This CDR3 has 18 amino acids. This CDR3 is CASSSGGGLRSGANVLTF. As DNA, the CDR3 is TGTGCCAGTAGTTCCGGGGGAGGGCTTCGTTCTGGGGCCAACGTCCTGACTTTC.

The table lists this clonotype with many counts. V gene TRBV7-3 combines with J gene TRBJ2-1; D unclear. CDR3 size: 14 residues. Per germline, CDR1 SGHTA and CDR2 FQGTGA. V was cut by 2 bases and J by 2 bases, with 7 bases left in between. The CDR3 reads CASSLASAYNEQFF. CDR3 coding DNA: TGTGCCAGCAGCTTAGCCTCTGCCTACAATGAGCAGTTCTTC. Filled out from reference TRBV7-3 and TRBJ2-1, the complete variable domain reads GAGVSQTPSNKVTEKGKYVELRCDPISGHTALYWYRQSLGQGPEFLIYFQGTGAADDSGLPNDRFFAVRPEGSVSTLKIQRTERGDSAVYLCASSLASAYNEQFFGPGTRLTVL.

This clonotype has at least ten counts. The chain combines TRBV2 with TRBJ1-6; 7 bases fit TRBD1. Germline loops: CDR1 SNHLY, CDR2 FYNNEI. The J segment lost 6 bases and the V segment lost 4 bases, leaving 3 bases of the junction unmatched. This CDR3 is built from 14 residues. The CDR3 nucleotides are TGTGCCAGCAGTGGCACAGGGGTTAATTCACCCCTCCACTTT. Protein sequence: CASSGTGVNSPLHF.

With respect to this clonotype: With a much larger clone just one base away, this may be a read error. This sequence joins TRBV12-3 or TRBV12-4 and TRBJ1-5; weak D call: TRBD1 (6 bases). There are 16 residues in the CDR3. In DNA, the CDR3 is TGTGTCAGCAGTTTAGAGGGGGGCGCAGGCAATCAGCCCCAGCATTTT. Translation: CVSSLEGGAGNQPQHF.

There are a few counts of this clonotype. The chain links TRBV11-1 to TRBJ2-7; D ambiguous. CDR3 length: 14 residues. The V gene lost 6 bases and the J gene lost 2 bases, with 14 bases spanning the gap. The germline CDR1 and CDR2 sequences are SGHAT and FQDESV (reference sequence). CDR3 residues: CASSGLGSAYEQYV. The CDR3 bases are TGTGCCAGCAGTGGGCTGGGCTCAGCCTACGAGCAGTACGTC.

V usage is TRBV6-1 and J usage is TRBJ2-7; 9 positions agree with TRBD1. Germline V gives CDR1 MNHNS, CDR2 SASEGT. The CDR3 contains 14 residues. CDR3 residues: CVSSEGQGRYEQYV. The CDR3 nucleotides are TGTGTCAGCAGTGAAGGACAGGGGCGATACGAGCAGTACGTC.

This clonotype was found a few times. The rearrangement joins TRBV19 to TRBJ1-5; a possible D gene is TRBD1 (6 bases). This CDR3 contains 18 residues. Germline V lookup: CDR1 LNHDA, CDR2 SQIVND (reference sequence). V was shortened by 3 bases and J by 0 bases, with 18 bases between the two germline ends. The CDR3 DNA sequence: TGTGCCAGTAGTATTACAGGGCCCGGTACCTATAGCAATCAGCCCCAGCATTTT. Translating gives CASSITGPGTYSNQPQHF.

Many counts were recorded for this clonotype. The J gene is TRBJ1-2, the V gene TRBV12-3 or TRBV12-4, with no clear D. V lost 5 bases and J lost 0, with 7 bases in between. The CDR3 length is 13 residues. The chain's CDR3 is CASSVITNYGYTF. The CDR3 DNA follows: TGTGCCAGCAGTGTTATAACTAACTATGGCTACACCTTC.

This clonotype occurred many times. The chain is built from TRBV12-3 or TRBV12-4 and TRBJ1-1; weak D call: TRBD1 (6 bases). This CDR3 has 13 amino acids. The V end was cut by 1 base, the J end by 5 bases, with 8 bases between. CDR3 sequence reads: CASSLDRETEAFF. The CDR3 nucleotides are TGTGCCAGCAGTTTAGACAGGGAAACTGAAGCTTTCTTT.

This clonotype was seen many times. The chain recombines TRBV12-5 with TRBJ2-3, with a weak D call TRBD2 (5 bases). The germline CDR1 and CDR2 sequences are LGHNT and FRNRAP. The CDR3 is 12 residues long. V lost 6 bases to trimming and J lost 4 bases, with 8 bases between them. CDR3 sequence reads: CASGPRADTQYF. The CDR3 DNA reads as TGTGCTAGTGGACCGAGGGCAGATACGCAGTATTTT.

This clonotype was counted a few times. V is TRBV2 and J is TRBJ1-1; TRBD1 agrees at 10 bases. Per the germline V gene, CDR1 is SNHLY and CDR2 is FYNNEI. This CDR3 is built from 13 residues. With 6 bases clipped from V and 4 bases from J, the junction kept 2 bases outside the gene matches. The CDR3 protein is CASRRQGATEAFF. The DNA for the CDR3 is TGTGCCAGCAGGAGACAGGGGGCCACTGAAGCTTTCTTT.

This chain uses TRBV4-2 with TRBJ1-6, with D possibly TRBD1 on 5 matching bases. CDR3 length: 13 amino acids. V lost 4 bases, J lost 14 bases, and 15 bases lay in between. CDR1 and CDR2 from the germline V gene are LGHNA and YNFKEQ. CDR3: CASSPQGHESLHF. The CDR3 bases are TGTGCCAGCAGCCCTCAGGGCCACGAATCCCTCCACTTT.

The chain links TRBV20-1 to TRBJ1-1, with TRBD1 identical over 8 bases. The trim removed 0 bases at V and 0 bases at J, leaving 15 bases unmatched. This CDR3 spans 19 amino acids. The germline CDR1 and CDR2 sequences are DFQATT and SNEGSKA (reference sequence). CDR3 sequence reads: CSARDPGGQARLMNTEAFF. In DNA form, the CDR3 reads TGCAGTGCTAGAGATCCGGGGGGACAGGCTCGCCTCATGAACACTGAAGCTTTCTTT.